This is a list of T cell receptor beta chains from one sample in a study of human T cells and chemical hapten exposure. TCRdb fed the RACE reads into MiXCR, producing one record per CDR3 protein. The sample yields 96,000 or so distinct CDR3 sequences, 9.3% seen once. The specimen was whole blood, collected in connection with sensitization to the hapten diphenylcyclopropenone (DPC). Receptors originate from a woman aged 40 to 55 with alopecia areata. Some clones in this sample may be carry-over from other donors' samples. CDR3s include the opening cysteine and the closing phenylalanine or tryptophan. D genes are given only for firm matches. Rows may omit the clone size; those that give it use once, few, many or a size class.

D gene,V gene,J gene,clone size,CDR3 protein,CDR3 DNA
TRBD2,TRBV29-1,TRBJ2-3,many,CSVAGGSGTDTQYF,TGCAGCGTTGCGGGGGGAAGTGGCACAGATACGCAGTATTTT
NA,TRBV6-1,TRBJ1-4,many,CASSPRRATNEKLFF,TGTGCCAGCAGTCCCCGGCGGGCAACTAATGAAAAACTGTTTTTT
NA,TRBV12-3/TRBV12-4,TRBJ2-7,many,CASSLRERRQYF,TGTGCCAGCAGTTTACGGGAACGAAGGCAGTACTTC
NA,TRBV29-1,TRBJ2-1,NA,CSGAPSAGEQFF,TGCAGCGGGGCACCATCTGCGGGAGAGCAGTTCTTC
NA,TRBV20-1,TRBJ1-2,many,CSARDGQALNYGYTF,TGCAGTGCTAGAGATGGGCAGGCCCTTAACTATGGCTACACCTTC
TRBD2,TRBV12-3/TRBV12-4,TRBJ2-1,few,CASRSPSGEGRVPYNEQFF,TGTGCCAGCAGATCCCCTAGCGGGGAAGGGCGCGTCCCCTACAATGAGCAGTTCTTC
NA,TRBV2,TRBJ2-7,NA,CASSEEWAGPHEQYF,TGTGCCAGCAGTGAAGAATGGGCGGGACCCCACGAGCAGTACTTC
NA,TRBV2,TRBJ1-1,NA,CASSEWGVNTEAFF,TGTGCCAGCAGTGAATGGGGGGTTAACACTGAAGCTTTCTTT
NA,TRBV20-1,TRBJ1-4,many,CSASDAGEKLFF,TGCAGTGCTAGCGACGCGGGGGAAAAACTGTTTTTT
NA,TRBV5-6,TRBJ2-3,few,CASSLWSTDTQYF,TGTGCCAGCAGCTTATGGAGCACAGATACGCAGTATTTT
TRBD1,TRBV27,TRBJ2-3,many,CASSFLPTGGADTQYF,TGTGCCAGCAGTTTTTTGCCGACAGGGGGCGCAGATACGCAGTATTTT
NA,TRBV5-1,TRBJ2-1,few,CASSLLDYFSYNEQFF,TGCGCCAGCAGCTTGCTCGACTATTTCTCCTACAATGAGCAGTTCTTC
TRBD2,TRBV6-2/TRBV6-3,TRBJ2-3,NA,CASSYTSGRPTPDTQYF,TGTGCCAGCAGTTATACTAGCGGGAGGCCCACGCCCGATACGCAGTATTTT
NA,TRBV21-1,TRBJ1-2,many,CASSKSRGHGYTF,TGTGCCAGCAGCAAATCCAGGGGGCACGGCTACACCTTC
TRBD1,TRBV18,TRBJ2-6,NA,CASSPPSTGVSGANVLTF,TGTGCCAGCTCACCACCGTCGACAGGGGTCTCTGGGGCCAACGTCCTGACTTTC
TRBD1,TRBV29-1,TRBJ1-1,few,CSAEGQPNTEAFF,TGCAGCGCCGAGGGACAGCCGAACACTGAAGCTTTCTTT
NA,TRBV9,TRBJ1-3,many,CASSAETGNTIYF,TGTGCCAGCAGCGCAGAGACAGGAAACACCATATATTTT
NA,TRBV10-3,TRBJ2-5,NA,CAISDETSNQETQYF,TGTGCCATCAGTGATGAGACAAGCAATCAAGAGACCCAGTACTTC
TRBD2,TRBV27,TRBJ2-1,NA,CASREAGVMNEQFF,TGTGCCAGCAGGGAGGCGGGAGTTATGAATGAGCAGTTCTTC
NA,TRBV10-3,TRBJ1-2,NA,CAISEIRNGYTF,TGTGCCATCAGTGAGATCCGGAATGGCTACACCTTC
NA,TRBV10-3,TRBJ1-1,many,CAIRSGESTEAFF,TGTGCCATCAGGTCAGGGGAGAGCACTGAAGCTTTCTTT
TRBD2,TRBV11-2,TRBJ2-5,few,CASSRELAGGRQETQYF,TGTGCCAGCAGCCGAGAGTTAGCGGGAGGCCGACAAGAGACCCAGTACTTC
NA,TRBV30,TRBJ1-6,many,CAWGRDNSPLHF,TGTGCCTGGGGACGGGATAATTCACCCCTCCACTTT
TRBD1,TRBV5-6,TRBJ2-4,NA,CASSSTGESKNIQYF,TGTGCCAGCAGTTCGACAGGGGAGTCCAAAAACATTCAGTACTTC
TRBD1,TRBV7-7,TRBJ2-7,NA,CASSDGQGAPYEQYF,TGTGCTAGCAGCGACGGTCAGGGGGCCCCCTACGAGCAGTACTTC
TRBD2,TRBV4-3,TRBJ2-1,NA,CASSQDRLAGVFYNEQFF,TGCGCCAGCAGCCAAGATCGACTAGCGGGAGTTTTCTACAATGAGCAGTTCTTC
NA,TRBV6-5,TRBJ1-1,few,CASSYSSRLEAFF,TGTGCCAGCAGTTACTCCAGCCGCCTTGAAGCTTTCTTT
TRBD2,TRBV5-1,TRBJ2-1,NA,CASSLSSGSTRSYNEQFF,TGCGCCAGCAGCTTGTCTAGCGGGAGTACCAGGTCCTACAATGAGCAGTTCTTC